This is a list of T cell receptor beta chains from one sample in a study of cytomegalovirus exposure and HLA in healthy donors. Generated by immunoSEQ multiplex PCR, the TCRdb table keeps only in-frame clones and is missing some. The repertoire holds around 54,000 clones, roughly nine tenths seen once, with roughly 8.4% in the top ten. The material sequenced was PBMCs. The source is a woman between 18 and 29 years old in good health and CMV-seropositive. The CDR3 runs from the conserved cysteine through the conserved F or W. Each record gives: D gene, J gene, V gene, clone size, CDR3 DNA, CDR3 protein. A D gene is named only where the DNA matches it firmly. Clone size is shown for a subset of rows, as once, few, many or a class of expanded clone.

d_call: .; j_call: TRBJ1-5; v_call: TRBV7-2; clone_size: .; cdr3_nt: TGTGCCAGCAGCTTAGTTGGGGCAGGTCAGCCCCAGCATTTT; cdr3_aa: CASSLVGAGQPQHF
d_call: .; j_call: TRBJ2-5; v_call: TRBV29-1; clone_size: .; cdr3_nt: TGCAGCGTTGCCCCCCGTGAAGAGACCCAGTACTTC; cdr3_aa: CSVAPREETQYF
d_call: TRBD1; j_call: TRBJ2-5; v_call: TRBV18; clone_size: .; cdr3_nt: TGTGCCAGCTCACCGCGGACAGGGGAACAGACCCAGTACTTC; cdr3_aa: CASSPRTGEQTQYF
d_call: TRBD2; j_call: TRBJ2-7; v_call: TRBV5-1; clone_size: .; cdr3_nt: TGCGCCAGCAGCCCCGGGGGGGCAGGGGAGGCGGAGCAGTACTTC; cdr3_aa: CASSPGGAGEAEQYF
d_call: .; j_call: TRBJ1-1; v_call: TRBV12-5; clone_size: .; cdr3_nt: TGTGCTAGTGGTTCCCGCGGGGGCGCAAGGAACACTGAAGCTTTCTTT; cdr3_aa: CASGSRGGARNTEAFF
d_call: TRBD1; j_call: TRBJ2-7; v_call: TRBV10-2; clone_size: few; cdr3_nt: TGCGCCAGCAGTGATCGACAAGGGACAGGATCGGACGAGCAGTACTTC; cdr3_aa: CASSDRQGTGSDEQYF
d_call: .; j_call: TRBJ2-5; v_call: TRBV25-1; clone_size: .; cdr3_nt: TGTGCCAGCAGTGAATTTGGGGCTGGGGAGACCCAGTACTTC; cdr3_aa: CASSEFGAGETQYF
d_call: .; j_call: TRBJ1-1; v_call: TRBV29-1; clone_size: .; cdr3_nt: TGCAGCGTTGAAGTTTGGGCACAGAACACTGAAGCTTTCTTT; cdr3_aa: CSVEVWAQNTEAFF
d_call: .; j_call: TRBJ2-2; v_call: TRBV11-1; clone_size: .; cdr3_nt: TGTGCCAGCCCAGCAGGGCCGAACACCGGGGAGCTGTTTTTT; cdr3_aa: CASPAGPNTGELFF
d_call: .; j_call: TRBJ2-3; v_call: TRBV7-3; clone_size: .; cdr3_nt: TGTGCCAGCAGCTTATCCGGACTAAACACAGATACGCAGTATTTT; cdr3_aa: CASSLSGLNTDTQYF
d_call: .; j_call: TRBJ2-7; v_call: TRBV7-8; clone_size: .; cdr3_nt: TGTGCCAGCAGCCCCCAGGCCTACGAGCAGTACTTC; cdr3_aa: CASSPQAYEQYF
d_call: TRBD1; j_call: TRBJ2-7; v_call: TRBV7-9; clone_size: .; cdr3_nt: TGTGCCAGCAGCTCCTGGGGGGACAGGAGCTCCTACGAGCAGTACTTC; cdr3_aa: CASSSWGDRSSYEQYF
d_call: TRBD1; j_call: TRBJ1-1; v_call: TRBV25-1; clone_size: .; cdr3_nt: TGTGCCAGCAGTGCCAGGACAGGAGGGATGAACACTGAAGCTTTCTTT; cdr3_aa: CASSARTGGMNTEAFF
d_call: TRBD1; j_call: TRBJ1-4; v_call: TRBV6-5; clone_size: few; cdr3_nt: TGTGCCAGCAGTTACTCGTCCGGGACAGGGGGTGAAAAACTGTTTTTT; cdr3_aa: CASSYSSGTGGEKLFF
d_call: .; j_call: TRBJ2-5; v_call: TRBV5-1; clone_size: .; cdr3_nt: TGCGCCAGCAGCTCTGGTCTTACATCGGAGACCCAGTACTTC; cdr3_aa: CASSSGLTSETQYF
d_call: TRBD1; j_call: TRBJ1-1; v_call: TRBV27; clone_size: .; cdr3_nt: TGTGCCAGCAGAGGGACAGTTAGTGAAGCTTTCTTT; cdr3_aa: CASRGTVSEAFF
d_call: .; j_call: TRBJ2-2; v_call: TRBV25-1; clone_size: few; cdr3_nt: TGTGCCAGCAGTGAAGTAGCAGTCGGGGAGCTGTTTTTT; cdr3_aa: CASSEVAVGELFF
d_call: .; j_call: TRBJ2-1; v_call: TRBV2; clone_size: .; cdr3_nt: TGTGCCAGCTCAGGACTACTCTCGTGGTCTGGGTCCTACAATGAGCAGTTCTTC; cdr3_aa: CASSGLLSWSGSYNEQFF
d_call: .; j_call: TRBJ1-6; v_call: TRBV5-1; clone_size: .; cdr3_nt: TGCGCCAGCAGCTACGACCTAACCCACAGGGTAGATAATTCACCCCTCCACTTT; cdr3_aa: CASSYDLTHRVDNSPLHF
d_call: TRBD2; j_call: TRBJ2-2; v_call: TRBV6-1; clone_size: .; cdr3_nt: TGTGCCAGCAGTGAAACTAGCGGGGGGCTGAACACCGGGGAGCTGTTTTTT; cdr3_aa: CASSETSGGLNTGELFF
d_call: TRBD2; j_call: TRBJ2-5; v_call: TRBV4-3; clone_size: .; cdr3_nt: TGCGCCAGCAGCCGGAGCGGGGAGGTAGAGACCCAGTACTTC; cdr3_aa: CASSRSGEVETQYF
d_call: TRBD1; j_call: TRBJ1-4; v_call: TRBV6-5; clone_size: .; cdr3_nt: TGTGCCAGCAGTAACCGACAGGGAAAGGGTGAAAAACTGTTTTTT; cdr3_aa: CASSNRQGKGEKLFF
d_call: TRBD1; j_call: TRBJ1-3; v_call: TRBV6-1; clone_size: .; cdr3_nt: TGTGCCAGCAGTTTACAGGGGGAGGGAGGAAACACCATATATTTT; cdr3_aa: CASSLQGEGGNTIYF
d_call: TRBD1; j_call: TRBJ1-1; v_call: TRBV9; clone_size: .; cdr3_nt: TGTGCCAGCAGCGGGACAGGGAGAAACACTGAAGCTTTCTTT; cdr3_aa: CASSGTGRNTEAFF
d_call: .; j_call: TRBJ2-5; v_call: TRBV15; clone_size: .; cdr3_nt: TGTGCCACCAGCAACCCCACACAGGGAAGGGGGGAGACCCAGTACTTC; cdr3_aa: CATSNPTQGRGETQYF
d_call: TRBD2; j_call: TRBJ2-3; v_call: TRBV5-1; clone_size: .; cdr3_nt: TGCGCCAGCAGCGTCAGGACTAGTGGCGATACGCAGTATTTT; cdr3_aa: CASSVRTSGDTQYF
d_call: TRBD2; j_call: TRBJ2-5; v_call: TRBV4-1; clone_size: .; cdr3_nt: TGCGCCAGCAGCCAAGTTCCTAGCGGACAAGAGACCCAGTACTTC; cdr3_aa: CASSQVPSGQETQYF
d_call: TRBD1; j_call: TRBJ1-2; v_call: TRBV5-1; clone_size: .; cdr3_nt: TGCGCCAGCAGCTTGACAGGGGAATATGGCTACACCTTC; cdr3_aa: CASSLTGEYGYTF
d_call: TRBD1; j_call: TRBJ2-3; v_call: TRBV10-3; clone_size: .; cdr3_nt: TGTGCCATCAGTGAGACGGGGACAGGGTCAACAGATACGCAGTATTTT; cdr3_aa: CAISETGTGSTDTQYF
d_call: TRBD2; j_call: TRBJ2-3; v_call: TRBV7-3; clone_size: .; cdr3_nt: TGTGCCAGCAGCACCCGGGGGGCAGATACGCAGTATTTT; cdr3_aa: CASSTRGADTQYF
d_call: .; j_call: TRBJ2-7; v_call: TRBV21-1; clone_size: .; cdr3_nt: TGTGCCAGCAGGAAGGGGAATTTCTCCTGTTTTTATGAGCAGTACTTC; cdr3_aa: CASRKGNFSCFYEQYF
d_call: TRBD1; j_call: TRBJ1-2; v_call: TRBV9; clone_size: .; cdr3_nt: TGTGCCAGCAGCGTAGCTTGGACAGGGAAATATGGCTACACCTTC; cdr3_aa: CASSVAWTGKYGYTF
d_call: TRBD2; j_call: TRBJ2-5; v_call: TRBV11-1; clone_size: .; cdr3_nt: TGTGCCAGCAGCTTAGCCACTAGCGGAGGGACCCAGTACTTC; cdr3_aa: CASSLATSGGTQYF
d_call: TRBD2; j_call: TRBJ2-1; v_call: TRBV5-1; clone_size: once; cdr3_nt: TGCGCCAGCAGCTTCGACGCGGGGGCCTACAATGAGCAGTTCTTC; cdr3_aa: CASSFDAGAYNEQFF
d_call: .; j_call: TRBJ1-2; v_call: TRBV2; clone_size: .; cdr3_nt: TGTGCCAGCAGTGCCAGGGTCAGAGACTATGGCTACACCTTC; cdr3_aa: CASSARVRDYGYTF
d_call: .; j_call: TRBJ2-1; v_call: TRBV7-9; clone_size: .; cdr3_nt: TGTGCCAGCAGCGAGGGGACAGAGCAGTTCTTC; cdr3_aa: CASSEGTEQFF
d_call: TRBD1; j_call: TRBJ2-7; v_call: TRBV5-1; clone_size: .; cdr3_nt: TGCGCCAGCAGCTCTCACAGGGGGTATTCAGAAGAGCAGTACTTC; cdr3_aa: CASSSHRGYSEEQYF